The 14 T cell receptor beta chains below all came from one sample that was sequenced in a study of T-cell memory formation after mild COVID-19. MiXCR, applied by TCRdb to the 5' RACE reads, yields one record per CDR3 protein. The data contain 280,000 or so distinct CDR3 sequences, under 8.5% of them singletons. Sequenced: PBMCs or a T cell subset sorted from them (not recorded which). The receptors stem from a man younger than 30 who had mild COVID-19 (a few samples of this study predate the infection). Cell type and time point are not known.

This clonotype has a handful of counts. The V call is TRBV9, the J call TRBJ2-3; possibly TRBD1 or TRBD2 for D (5 bases each). Trimming stripped 3 bases from V and 2 bases from J, with 13 bases between. The CDR3 is 15 residues long. Per germline, CDR1 SGDLS and CDR2 YYNGEE. The CDR3 loop reads CASSGEGLVTDTQYF. CDR3 nucleotide sequence: TGTGCCAGCAGCGGAGAGGGGCTTGTCACAGATACGCAGTATTTT.

In its sample, this clonotype was seen a few times. The chain couples TRBV20-1 to TRBJ2-2; D gene ambiguous. The V gene lost 6 bases and the J gene lost 2 bases, with 10 bases spanning the gap. Germline V gene data show CDR1 as DFQATT and CDR2 as SNEGSKA (reference sequence). CDR3 length: 13 residues. The CDR3 DNA is TGCAGTGCCCCGGGCCTAAACACCGGGGAGCTGTTTTTT. This encodes CSAPGLNTGELFF.

This clonotype was picked up a small number of times. The chain combines TRBV7-2 with TRBJ2-2; no reliable D call. The CDR3 has 13 residues. The germline CDR1 and CDR2 sequences are SGHTA and FQGNSA. V was trimmed by 4 bases and J by 6 bases, leaving 9 bases between them. CDR3 sequence reads: CASSYMGSGELFF. CDR3 DNA: TGTGCCAGCAGCTACATGGGGTCCGGGGAGCTGTTTTTT. The full variable domain, rest sourced from reference TRBV7-2 and TRBJ2-2, is GAGVSQSPSNKVTEKGKDVELRCDPISGHTALYWYRQSLGQGLEFLIYFQGNSAPDKSGLPSDRFSAERTGGSVSTLTIQRTQQEDSAVYLCASSYMGSGELFFGEGSRLTVL.

The chain uses TRBV7-9 and TRBJ2-2, with 10 bases lining up with TRBD2. Per germline, CDR1 SEHNR and CDR2 FQNEAQ (reference sequence). V shed 7 bases and J 2 bases; nucleotides not matched to a gene: 13. The CDR3 has 18 residues. CDR3 nucleotides: TGTGCCAGCACCCGACTAGCGGGTGGATTCTCTAACACCGGGGAGCTGTTTTTT. Amino acids: CASTRLAGGFSNTGELFF.

A few counts support this clonotype. This chain joins TRBV15 and TRBJ1-1; D is unresolved. V was cut by 3 bases and J by 1 base, with 9 bases left in between. This CDR3 has 14 amino acids. Germline-derived CDR1 and CDR2 are LNHNV and YYDKDF (reference sequence). The CDR3 DNA reads TGTGCCACCAGCAGCCCTCGGGAGAACACTGAAGCTTTCTTT. Residues: CATSSPRENTEAFF.

This clonotype was seen many times. The rearrangement joins TRBV12-3 or TRBV12-4 to TRBJ1-1, with a weak D call TRBD1 (5 bases). There are 15 residues in the CDR3. V was clipped by 5 bases and J by 4 bases, with 17 bases between them. The DNA of the CDR3 is TGTGCCAGCAGTGCCCAGCCGCAGGGACGCACTGAAGCTTTCTTT. It is translated as CASSAQPQGRTEAFF.

Ten or more counts support this clonotype. CDR3: CSVARGNQETQYF. CDR3 bases: TGCAGCGTCGCGCGGGGGAACCAAGAGACCCAGTACTTC. The rearrangement links TRBV29-1 to TRBJ2-5; 7 bases fit TRBD2. Looked up from germline, CDR1 is SQVTM and CDR2 is ANQGSEA. This CDR3 contains 13 residues. J gave up 0 bases and V 6 bases, and 4 bases lay outside the gene matches.

This clonotype was picked up a small number of times. The chain has TRBV9 and TRBJ2-5; possibly TRBD2 for D (6 bases). V lost 0 bases to trimming and J lost 4 bases, with 13 bases between them. CDR3 length equals 15 residues. Germline CDR1 reads SGDLS; CDR2 reads YYNGEE. This CDR3 reads CASSVGGGLAETQYF. The CDR3 DNA follows: TGTGCCAGCAGCGTAGGGGGAGGTCTAGCAGAGACCCAGTACTTC.

The chain has TRBV19 and TRBJ1-4, with TRBD1 as a possible D gene (6 bases). The CDR3 extends over 14 amino acids. Looked up from germline, CDR1 is LNHDA and CDR2 is SQIVND (reference sequence). V lost 7 bases and J 0 bases, leaving 9 bases between the germline ends. DNA of the CDR3: TGTGCCAGTACCGAGGGGGCAACTAATGAAAAACTGTTTTTT. It is translated as CASTEGATNEKLFF.

The gene calls are TRBV10-2 and TRBJ2-7, with D possibly matching TRBD2 (7 bases). This CDR3 is 13 amino acids long. Trimming took 8 bases from V and 3 from J, leaving 14 bases between them. Germline values: CDR1 WSHSY, CDR2 SAAADI. CDR3 sequence: CASAWGGLYEQYF. As DNA, the CDR3 is TGCGCCAGCGCGTGGGGGGGGCTCTACGAGCAGTACTTC.

There are many counts of this clonotype. The chain uses TRBV20-1 and TRBJ2-2; possible D gene TRBD1, 5 bases. Germline CDR1 reads DFQATT; CDR2 reads SNEGSKA (reference sequence). Deletions cut 1 base from V and 6 bases from J, with 18 bases between. This CDR3 comprises 16 residues. As DNA, the CDR3 is TGCAGTGCTAGAGTCCTCACAGGTTTTATCGCCGGGGAGCTGTTTTTT. This sequence encodes CSARVLTGFIAGELFF.

The J gene is TRBJ2-5, the V gene TRBV6-5, with TRBD2 identical over 10 bases. The CDR3 covers 15 residues. With 6 bases clipped from V and 1 base from J, the junction kept 5 bases outside the gene matches. Germline values: CDR1 MNHEY, CDR2 SVGAGI. Here the CDR3 reads CASRSSGGTQETQYF. The CDR3, as DNA: TGTGCCAGCAGGAGTAGCGGGGGGACCCAAGAGACCCAGTACTTC.

This sequence joins TRBV4-3 and TRBJ1-2; TRBD1 might be the D (6 bases). Germline V gene sequence: CDR1 LGHNA, CDR2 YSLEER. This CDR3 spans 16 amino acids. The V and J ends lost 0 bases and 2 bases respectively, with 13 bases between them. The CDR3 here is CASSQDSRGWNYGYTF. The CDR3 region has the DNA TGCGCCAGCAGCCAAGATTCCAGGGGCTGGAACTATGGCTACACCTTC.

This clonotype has just a few counts. The chain carries TRBV12-3 or TRBV12-4 and TRBJ1-2, with TRBD1 identical over 8 bases. With 4 bases clipped from V and 7 bases from J, the junction kept 2 bases outside the gene matches. The CDR3 covers 12 residues. CDR3 sequence reads: CASSSGQGGYTF. CDR3 DNA: TGTGCCAGCAGTTCCGGACAGGGTGGCTACACCTTC.